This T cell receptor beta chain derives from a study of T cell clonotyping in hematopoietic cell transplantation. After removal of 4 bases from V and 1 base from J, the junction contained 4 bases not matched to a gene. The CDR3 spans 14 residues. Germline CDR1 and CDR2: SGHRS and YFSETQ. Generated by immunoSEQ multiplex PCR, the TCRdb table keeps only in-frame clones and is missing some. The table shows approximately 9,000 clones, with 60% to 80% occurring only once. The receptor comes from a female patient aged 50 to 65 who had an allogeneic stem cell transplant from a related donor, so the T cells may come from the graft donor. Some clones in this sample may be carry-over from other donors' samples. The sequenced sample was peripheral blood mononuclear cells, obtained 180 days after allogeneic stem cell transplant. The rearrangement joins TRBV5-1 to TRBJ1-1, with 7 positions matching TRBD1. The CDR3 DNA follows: TGCGCCAGCAGCCAGGGGGGCTGGAACACTGAAGCTTTCTTT. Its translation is CASSQGGWNTEAFF.